A single sample gave rise to the 25 T cell receptor beta chains below, sequenced in a study of T cells after yellow fever vaccination. From the 5' RACE reads, TCRdb called clonotypes with MiXCR, one entry per CDR3 protein. The sample yields around 340,000 distinct CDR3 sequences, 8% to 10% seen once. This specimen was PBMCs, taken on the day of the first yellow fever vaccination. All receptors derive from a man younger than 35 who received the YFV17D yellow fever vaccine.

This clonotype was recorded at least ten times. V and J are TRBV3-1 and TRBJ2-3; 11 nucleotides align to TRBD2. With V trimmed by 4 bases and J by 7 bases, 7 bases remained unmatched. Germline V gene sequence: CDR1 LGHDT, CDR2 YNNKEL (reference sequence). The CDR3 extends over 15 amino acids. The CDR3 here is CASSLGTSGGHTQYF. The CDR3 bases are TGTGCCAGCAGCCTCGGGACTAGCGGAGGCCATACGCAGTATTTT.

The sample holds a few counts of this clonotype. The V gene is TRBV12-3 or TRBV12-4, the J gene TRBJ2-1; the D gene is possibly TRBD2 (6 bases). V was cut by 6 bases and J by 1 base, with 7 bases left in between. The CDR3 sequence is 13 residues long. Here the CDR3 reads CASREGSYNEQFF. The CDR3 coding sequence is TGTGCCAGCAGGGAGGGTTCCTACAATGAGCAGTTCTTC.

This clonotype was observed a few times. This chain connects TRBV24-1 to TRBJ2-3; 11 bases are shared with TRBD2. The CDR3 spans 17 residues. V shed 4 bases, J shed 0 bases, and the junction held 5 bases outside the gene matches. CDR1 KGHDR and CDR2 SFDVKD come from the germline V gene. CDR3 amino acids: CATSDTGLAGSTDTQYF. The CDR3 DNA sequence: TGTGCCACCAGTGACACTGGACTAGCGGGCAGCACAGATACGCAGTATTTT.

The V call is TRBV5-5, the J call TRBJ1-2; 12 bases match TRBD1. The J segment lost 7 bases and the V segment lost 5 bases, leaving 12 bases of the junction unmatched. This CDR3 comprises 16 residues. Germline loops: CDR1 SGHKS, CDR2 YYEKEE (reference sequence). Here the CDR3 DNA reads TGTGCCAGCAGGACGGGACAGGGGGCGTTCGGGTTTGGCTACACCTTC. Translation: CASRTGQGAFGFGYTF.

This clonotype was detected a few times. The chain's CDR3 is CSVEAETNYGYTF. Written as DNA, the CDR3 is TGCAGCGTTGAGGCAGAAACTAACTATGGCTACACCTTC. The rearrangement uses TRBV29-1 and TRBJ1-2; no clear D. CDR1 SQVTM and CDR2 ANQGSEA come from the germline V gene. This CDR3 comprises 13 residues. The V end lost 3 bases, the J end lost 0 bases, and 8 bases lay between the germline ends. The full variable domain, in which reference TRBV29-1 and TRBJ1-2 provide the parts outside the CDR3, is SAVISQKPSRDICQRGTSLTIQCQVDSQVTMMFWYRQQPGQSLTLIATANQGSEATYESGFVIDKFPISRPNLTFSTLTVSNMSPEDSSIYLCSVEAETNYGYTFGSGTRLTVV.

In its sample, this clonotype was seen many times. V gene TRBV7-2 combines with J gene TRBJ1-1; 9 nucleotides align to TRBD1. The CDR3 covers 14 residues. CDR1 SGHTA and CDR2 FQGNSA come from the germline V gene. With 10 bases clipped from V and 0 bases from J, the junction kept 6 bases outside the gene matches. CDR3 DNA sequence: TGTGCCACCACGGGACAGGGCATGAACACTGAAGCTTTCTTT. Translated, it gives CATTGQGMNTEAFF.

J is TRBJ1-6 and V is TRBV4-3, with D uncertain. The CDR3 extends over 15 amino acids. Trimming removed 1 base at V and 8 bases at J, with 12 bases between. Germline V CDR1 and CDR2: LGHNA, YSLEER. CDR3 nucleotide sequence: TGCGCCAGCAGCCAAGCGAGTATACGCGATTCACCCCTCCACTTT. Its translation: CASSQASIRDSPLHF.

J is TRBJ2-3 and V is TRBV29-1; D may be TRBD2 (6 bases). Germline V gene data show CDR1 as SQVTM and CDR2 as ANQGSEA. This CDR3 comprises 14 residues. V lost 6 bases to trimming and J lost 4 bases, with 17 bases between them. The CDR3 sequence is CSVAAGAASDTQYF. The CDR3 nucleotides read TGCAGCGTCGCAGCGGGCGCCGCATCAGATACGCAGTATTTT.

The chain recombines TRBV3-1 with TRBJ2-7, with D maybe TRBD2 (5 bases). Trimming left V 1 base short and J 3 bases short, with 16 bases between. The CDR3 covers 16 residues. Germline V CDR1 and CDR2: LGHDT, YNNKEL (reference sequence). CDR3 loop: CASSQVWRPFVYEQYV. The CDR3 DNA reads TGTGCCAGCAGCCAAGTTTGGAGGCCCTTCGTCTACGAGCAGTACGTC.

This sequence joins TRBV7-3 and TRBJ1-1; 10 nucleotides line up with TRBD1. The CDR3 has 16 amino acids. The germline gives CDR1 SGHTA, CDR2 FQGTGA. V was clipped by 4 bases and J by 6 bases; unmatched bases: 11. The CDR3 here is CASSSAPGTGESEAFF. CDR3 DNA: TGTGCCAGCAGCTCAGCCCCTGGGACAGGGGAGTCTGAAGCTTTCTTT.

This sequence joins TRBV5-6 and TRBJ1-6; 8 nucleotides match TRBD1. Germline values: CDR1 SGHDT, CDR2 YYEEEE. CDR3 size: 17 residues. The junction had 6 bases not matched to a gene; V was cut back by 4 bases and J by 0 bases. The CDR3 nucleotides read TGTGCCAGCAGCGCCTACAGGGGGAGCTCCTATAATTCACCCCTCCACTTT. It specifies CASSAYRGSSYNSPLHF.

In this sample, this clonotype turned up many times. In DNA, the CDR3 is TGCGCCAGCAGCTTGACAGGGACTAGCGGGGGGCACAATGAGCAGTTCTTC. This translates into CASSLTGTSGGHNEQFF. V and J are TRBV5-1 and TRBJ2-1, with 15 bases lining up with TRBD2. The V gene's germline CDR1 is SGHRS and CDR2 YFSETQ. The V segment lost 1 base and the J segment 5 bases; nucleotides outside the gene matches: 4. This CDR3 has 17 residues.

This clonotype showed up just a few times. The J gene is TRBJ2-7, the V gene TRBV14; TRBD1 matches at 10 bases. Losses at the gene ends were 4 bases for V and 6 bases for J; bases not matched to a gene: 9. This CDR3 comprises 15 residues. The germline V gene encodes CDR1 SGHDN and CDR2 FVKESK. In nucleotides, the CDR3 is TGTGCCAGCAGCCCCACGGGTGGGACAGGGGCCGAGCAGTACTTC. Translating gives CASSPTGGTGAEQYF.

This clonotype has a count of ten or more. Written as DNA, the CDR3 is TGCGCCAGCAGCGTGAAAGCGGGGGGGTACAATGAGCAGTTCTTC. Protein product: CASSVKAGGYNEQFF. V and J are TRBV5-1 and TRBJ2-1; 10 bases agree with TRBD2. CDR3 length: 15 amino acids. The germline V gene has CDR1 SGHRS and CDR2 YFSETQ. V lost 4 bases, J lost 4 bases, and 5 bases stayed unmatched.

The rearrangement joins TRBV12-3 or TRBV12-4 to TRBJ2-1; 10 bases match TRBD2. The trim removed 10 bases at V and 0 bases at J, leaving 6 bases unmatched. The CDR3 has 15 residues. The CDR3 DNA follows: TGTGCCACCGAGCGGGGGGGGAGCTCCTACAATGAGCAGTTCTTC. Protein sequence: CATERGGSSYNEQFF.

This clonotype showed up many times. This chain links TRBV4-2 with TRBJ2-5, with D possibly TRBD2 on 6 matching bases. The CDR3 totals 18 residues. Trimming took off 0 bases at V and 3 bases at J, with 20 bases between the two ends. CDR1 is LGHNA and CDR2 is YNFKEQ in the germline V gene. CDR3 sequence (DNA): TGTGCCAGCAGCCAAGAAGACTTCCGGGGAGGCCCCGAAGAGACCCAGTACTTC. It codes for CASSQEDFRGGPEETQYF.

This clonotype was found many times. The genes are TRBV4-3 and TRBJ1-5; D uncertain. Trimming pared 4 bases from V and 2 bases from J, leaving 15 bases between. The CDR3 has 16 amino acids. Per germline, CDR1 LGHNA and CDR2 YSLEER. Written as DNA, the CDR3 is TGCGCCAGCAGCCGGACCGTGGAGTTCGGCAATCAGCCCCAGCATTTT. This codes for CASSRTVEFGNQPQHF.

This clonotype was observed at least ten times. The chain links TRBV7-3 to TRBJ1-1; TRBD1 might be the D (5 bases). This CDR3 has 13 residues. The germline V and J ends were trimmed by 2 bases and 2 bases, with 6 bases remaining between them. The germline V gene has CDR1 SGHTA and CDR2 FQGTGA. CDR3 DNA sequence: TGTGCCAGCAGCTTAGACAGTAACACTGAAGCTTTCTTT. The encoded protein is CASSLDSNTEAFF.

The gene calls are TRBV20-1 and TRBJ2-5; D perhaps matches TRBD2 (7 bases). Trimming took 0 bases from V and 7 from J, leaving 18 bases between them. CDR3 length: 15 residues. Germline-derived CDR1 and CDR2 are DFQATT and SNEGSKA (reference sequence). The CDR3 is CSARDGGGRGGTQYF. CDR3 nucleotides: TGCAGTGCTAGAGATGGGGGGGGCAGGGGCGGGACCCAGTACTTC.

The rearrangement uses TRBV7-2 and TRBJ1-5, with TRBD1 matching over 10 bases. The CDR3 covers 16 residues. From germline, CDR1 is SGHTA and CDR2 FQGNSA. The V and J ends lost 5 bases and 7 bases, in that order; junction bases with no gene match: 11. The CDR3 nucleotides read TGTGCCAGCAGCAACCAAGGGGGGACAGGGGAACAGCCCCAGCATTTT. This codes for CASSNQGGTGEQPQHF. Full variable domain (outside the CDR3, taken from reference TRBV7-2 and TRBJ1-5): GAGVSQSPSNKVTEKGKDVELRCDPISGHTALYWYRQSLGQGLEFLIYFQGNSAPDKSGLPSDRFSAERTGGSVSTLTIQRTQQEDSAVYLCASSNQGGTGEQPQHFGDGTRLSIL.

The chain joins TRBV12-3 or TRBV12-4 to TRBJ2-1; no clear D. The CDR3 covers 12 residues. Between the trimmed V and J ends, which lost 4 bases and 10 bases, there was a span of 11 bases. CDR3 nucleotides: TGTGCCAGCAGTTCTCGACCCGGAGAGCAGTTCTTC. Its translation is CASSSRPGEQFF.

This clonotype was observed a few times. The V and J genes are TRBV18 and TRBJ1-2; unclear D gene. CDR1 and CDR2 from the germline V gene are KGHSH and LQKENI. This CDR3 spans 14 amino acids. Trimming cost V 1 base and J 4 bases, with 10 bases left between them. For the CDR3, the DNA is TGTGCCAGCTCACCACTTGCAGGCCGCTATGGCTACACCTTC. Translation gives CASSPLAGRYGYTF.

The chain carries TRBV6-5 and TRBJ2-1; D is ambiguous. This CDR3 contains 16 residues. Germline V lookup: CDR1 MNHEY, CDR2 SVGAGI. V shed 0 bases and J shed 0 bases, with 9 bases lying between them. The CDR3 DNA reads TGTGCCAGCAGTTACTCGTTCCCGAGCTCCTACAATGAGCAGTTCTTC. Translated: CASSYSFPSSYNEQFF.

This clonotype was counted many times. V and J are TRBV19 and TRBJ2-2; D gene unclear. Germline values: CDR1 LNHDA, CDR2 SQIVND (reference sequence). With 7 bases removed from V and 2 bases from J, the gap between germline ends came to 8 bases. The CDR3 runs to 13 residues. CDR3 amino acids: CASKDVNTGELFF. Written as DNA, the CDR3 is TGTGCCAGTAAAGACGTAAACACCGGGGAGCTGTTTTTT.

This chain joins TRBV12-3 or TRBV12-4 and TRBJ2-5, with 8 positions matching TRBD2. CDR3 length: 16 amino acids. The J segment lost 0 bases and the V segment lost 5 bases, leaving 8 bases of the junction unmatched. CDR3 protein: CASSPSSGLNQETQYF. CDR3 nucleotides: TGTGCCAGCAGTCCCTCTAGCGGGCTAAACCAAGAGACCCAGTACTTC.